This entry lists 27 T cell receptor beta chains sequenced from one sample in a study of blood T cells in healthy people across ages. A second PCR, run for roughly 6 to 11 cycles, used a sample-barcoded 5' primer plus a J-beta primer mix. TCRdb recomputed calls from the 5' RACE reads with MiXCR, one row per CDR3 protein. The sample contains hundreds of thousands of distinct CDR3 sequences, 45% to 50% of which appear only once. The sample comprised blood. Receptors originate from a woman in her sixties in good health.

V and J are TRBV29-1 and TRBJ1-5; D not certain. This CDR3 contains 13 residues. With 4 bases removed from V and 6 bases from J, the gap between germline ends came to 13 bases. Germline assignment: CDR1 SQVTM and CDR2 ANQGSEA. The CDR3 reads CSVVSGAGQPQHF. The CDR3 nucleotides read TGCAGCGTTGTTTCGGGAGCTGGTCAGCCCCAGCATTTT.

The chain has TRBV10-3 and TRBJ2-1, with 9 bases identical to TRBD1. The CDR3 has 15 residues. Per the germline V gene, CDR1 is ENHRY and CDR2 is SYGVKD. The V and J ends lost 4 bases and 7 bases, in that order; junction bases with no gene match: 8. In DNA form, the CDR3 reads TGTGCCATCAGTGGGGACAGGGTTGTTGCGAATGAGCAGTTCTTC. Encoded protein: CAISGDRVVANEQFF.

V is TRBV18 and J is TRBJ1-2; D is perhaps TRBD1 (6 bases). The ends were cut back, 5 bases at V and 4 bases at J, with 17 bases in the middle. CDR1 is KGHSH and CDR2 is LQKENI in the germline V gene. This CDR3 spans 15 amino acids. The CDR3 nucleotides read TGTGCCAGCTCATTAACAGGGTTGGGCGGCTATGGCTACACCTTC. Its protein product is CASSLTGLGGYGYTF.

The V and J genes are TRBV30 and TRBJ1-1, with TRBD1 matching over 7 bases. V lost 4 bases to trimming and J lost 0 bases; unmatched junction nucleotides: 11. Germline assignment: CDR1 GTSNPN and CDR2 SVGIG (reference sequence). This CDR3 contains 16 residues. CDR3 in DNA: TGTGCCTGGATTTCCCCCAGGACAGGCATGAACACTGAAGCTTTCTTT. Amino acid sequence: CAWISPRTGMNTEAFF.

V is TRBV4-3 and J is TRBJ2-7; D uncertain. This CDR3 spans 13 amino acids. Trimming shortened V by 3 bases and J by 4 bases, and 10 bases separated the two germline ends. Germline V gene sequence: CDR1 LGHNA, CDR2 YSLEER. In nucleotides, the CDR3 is TGCGCCAGCAGCCACCTTCCTCCTTACGAGCAGTACTTC. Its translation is CASSHLPPYEQYF.

This chain's CDR3 is CSAREVLTEAFF. In DNA, the CDR3 is TGCAGTGCTAGAGAAGTACTGACTGAAGCTTTCTTT. The V and J genes are TRBV20-1 and TRBJ1-1; D gene ambiguous. CDR3 length: 12 amino acids. The V end lost 0 bases, the J end lost 5 bases, and 7 bases lay between the germline ends. The germline CDR1 and CDR2 sequences are DFQATT and SNEGSKA (reference sequence).

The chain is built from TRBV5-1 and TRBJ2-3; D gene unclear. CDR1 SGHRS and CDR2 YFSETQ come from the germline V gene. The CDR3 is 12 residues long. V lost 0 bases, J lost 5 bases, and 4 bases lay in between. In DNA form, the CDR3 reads TGCGCCAGCAGCTTGGAGTTAGATACGCAGTATTTT. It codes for CASSLELDTQYF.

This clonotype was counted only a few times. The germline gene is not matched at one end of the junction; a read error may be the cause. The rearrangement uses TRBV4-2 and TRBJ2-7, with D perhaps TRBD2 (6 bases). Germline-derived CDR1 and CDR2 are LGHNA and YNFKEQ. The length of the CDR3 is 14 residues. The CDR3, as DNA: TGTGCCAGCAGCCTTAGGAGGGACTCCCACGAGCAGTACTTC. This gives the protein CASSLRRDSHEQYF.

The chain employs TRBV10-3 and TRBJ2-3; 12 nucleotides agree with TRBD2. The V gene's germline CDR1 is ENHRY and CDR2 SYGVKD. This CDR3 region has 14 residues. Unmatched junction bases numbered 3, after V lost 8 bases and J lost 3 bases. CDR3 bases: TGTGCCATCGGTACTAGCGGGAGGACAGATACGCAGTATTTT. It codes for CAIGTSGRTDTQYF.

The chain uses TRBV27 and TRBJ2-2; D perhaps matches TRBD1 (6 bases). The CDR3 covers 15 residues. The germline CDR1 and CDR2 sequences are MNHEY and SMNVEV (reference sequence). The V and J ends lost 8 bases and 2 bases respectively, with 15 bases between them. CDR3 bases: TGTGCCAGCCGCGTGACAGGAGCCAACACCGGGGAGCTGTTTTTT. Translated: CASRVTGANTGELFF.

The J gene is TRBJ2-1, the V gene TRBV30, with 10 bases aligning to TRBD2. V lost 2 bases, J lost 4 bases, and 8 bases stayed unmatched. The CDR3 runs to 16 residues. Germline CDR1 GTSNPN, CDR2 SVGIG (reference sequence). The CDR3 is CAWSRLAGVIYNEQFF. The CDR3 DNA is TGTGCCTGGAGTCGGCTAGCGGGAGTTATATACAATGAGCAGTTCTTC.

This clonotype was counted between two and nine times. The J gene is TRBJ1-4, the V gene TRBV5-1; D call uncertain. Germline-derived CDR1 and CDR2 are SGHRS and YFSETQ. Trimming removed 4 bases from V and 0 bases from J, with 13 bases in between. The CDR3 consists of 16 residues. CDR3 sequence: CASSRFPIATNEKLFF. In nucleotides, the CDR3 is TGCGCCAGCAGCCGGTTCCCGATCGCAACTAATGAAAAACTGTTTTTT.

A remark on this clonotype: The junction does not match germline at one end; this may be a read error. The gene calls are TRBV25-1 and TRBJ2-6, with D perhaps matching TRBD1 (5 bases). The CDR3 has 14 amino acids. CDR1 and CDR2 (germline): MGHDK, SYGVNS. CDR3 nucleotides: TGTGCCAGCAGCAAGGGATCTGGGGCCGACGTCCTGACTTTC. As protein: CASSKGSGADVLTF.

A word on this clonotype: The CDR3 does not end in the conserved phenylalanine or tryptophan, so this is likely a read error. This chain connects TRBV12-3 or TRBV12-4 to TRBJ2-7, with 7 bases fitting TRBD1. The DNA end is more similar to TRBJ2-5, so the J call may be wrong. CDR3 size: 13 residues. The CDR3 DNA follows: TGTGCCAGCAGGACAGGGTCGGTTGAGACCCAGTACTTA. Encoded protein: CASRTGSVETQYL.

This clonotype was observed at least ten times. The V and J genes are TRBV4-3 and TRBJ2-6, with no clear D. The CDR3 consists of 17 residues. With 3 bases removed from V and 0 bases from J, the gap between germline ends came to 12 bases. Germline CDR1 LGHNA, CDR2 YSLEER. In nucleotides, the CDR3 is TGCGCCAGCAGCCATGAAGCGAGAGGCTCTGGGGCCAACGTCCTGACTTTC. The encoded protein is CASSHEARGSGANVLTF.

As DNA, the CDR3 is TGCAGTGCTACCGGACTAGCGGAACTCCAAGAGACCCAGTACTTC. Encoded protein: CSATGLAELQETQYF. The chain recombines TRBV20-1 with TRBJ2-5; 10 nucleotides agree with TRBD2. The V and J ends lost 4 bases and 1 base, in that order; junction bases with no gene match: 6. CDR3 length: 15 residues. Per germline, CDR1 DFQATT and CDR2 SNEGSKA (reference sequence).

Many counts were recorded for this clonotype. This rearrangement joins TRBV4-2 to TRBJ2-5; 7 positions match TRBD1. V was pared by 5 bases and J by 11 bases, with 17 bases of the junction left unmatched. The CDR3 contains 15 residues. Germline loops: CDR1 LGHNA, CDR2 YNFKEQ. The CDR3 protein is CASSTTGVIFNEQYF. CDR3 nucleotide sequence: TGTGCCAGCAGCACCACAGGGGTGATTTTCAATGAGCAGTACTTC.

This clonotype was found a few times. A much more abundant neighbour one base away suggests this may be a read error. The CDR3 sequence: CASSLADGLANEQYF. CDR3 sequence (DNA): TGCGCCAGCAGCTTGGCCGACGGGCTAGCCAATGAGCAGTACTTC. V is TRBV5-1 and J is TRBJ2-5, with D perhaps TRBD2 (5 bases). Germline V gene data show CDR1 as SGHRS and CDR2 as YFSETQ. The CDR3 totals 15 residues. The V gene lost 0 bases and the J gene lost 11 bases, with 20 bases spanning the gap.

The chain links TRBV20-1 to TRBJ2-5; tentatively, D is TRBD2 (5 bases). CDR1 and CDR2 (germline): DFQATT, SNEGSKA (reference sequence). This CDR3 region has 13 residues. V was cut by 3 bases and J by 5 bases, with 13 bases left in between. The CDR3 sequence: CSARSLQRETQYF. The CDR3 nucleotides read TGCAGTGCTAGGTCGTTACAGCGGGAGACCCAGTACTTC.

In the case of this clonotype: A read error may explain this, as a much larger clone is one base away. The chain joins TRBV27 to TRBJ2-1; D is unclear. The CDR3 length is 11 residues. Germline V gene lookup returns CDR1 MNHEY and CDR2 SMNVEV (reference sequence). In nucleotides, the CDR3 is TGTGCCAGCACAGGCGAAAATGATCAGTTCTTC. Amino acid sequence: CASTGENDQFF.

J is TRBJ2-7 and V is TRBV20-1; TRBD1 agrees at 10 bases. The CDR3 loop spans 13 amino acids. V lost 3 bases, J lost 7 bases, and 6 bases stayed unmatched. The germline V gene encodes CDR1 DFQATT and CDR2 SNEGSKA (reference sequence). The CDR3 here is CSARRQGAGEQYF. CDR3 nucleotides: TGCAGTGCTAGGAGACAGGGGGCGGGAGAGCAGTACTTC.

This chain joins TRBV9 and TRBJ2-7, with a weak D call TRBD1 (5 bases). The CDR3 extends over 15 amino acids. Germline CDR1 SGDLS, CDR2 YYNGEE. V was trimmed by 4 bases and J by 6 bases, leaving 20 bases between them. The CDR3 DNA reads TGTGCCAGCAGCCCCCCGGCAGCAGGGCCACGCGAGCAGTACTTC. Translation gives CASSPPAAGPREQYF. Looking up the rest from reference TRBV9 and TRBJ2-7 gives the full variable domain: DSGVTQTPKHLITATGQRVTLRCSPRSGDLSVYWYQQSLDQGLQFLIQYYNGEERAKGNILERFSAQQFPDLHSELNLSSLELGDSALYFCASSPPAAGPREQYFGPGTRLTVT.

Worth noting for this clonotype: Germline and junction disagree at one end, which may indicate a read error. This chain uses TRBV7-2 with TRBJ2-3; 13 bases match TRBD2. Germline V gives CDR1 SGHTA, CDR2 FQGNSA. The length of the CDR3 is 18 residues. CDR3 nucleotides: TGTGCCAGCAGCCTCCGCCGGGGACTAGCGGGGCACACAGGTACGCAGTATTTT. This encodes CASSLRRGLAGHTGTQYF.

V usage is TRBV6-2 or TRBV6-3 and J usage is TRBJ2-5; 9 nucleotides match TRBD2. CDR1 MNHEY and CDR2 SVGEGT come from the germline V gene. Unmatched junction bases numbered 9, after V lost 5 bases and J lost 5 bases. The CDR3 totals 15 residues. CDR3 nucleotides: TGTGCCAGCAGTAGCCGCCGGACTAGCGTCGAGACCCAGTACTTC. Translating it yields CASSSRRTSVETQYF.

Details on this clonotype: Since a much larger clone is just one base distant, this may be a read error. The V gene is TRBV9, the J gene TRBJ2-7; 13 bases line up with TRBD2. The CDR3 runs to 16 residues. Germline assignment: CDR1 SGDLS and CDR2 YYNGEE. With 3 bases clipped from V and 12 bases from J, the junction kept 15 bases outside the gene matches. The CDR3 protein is CASSEGLAGVENILYF. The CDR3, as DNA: TGTGCCAGCAGCGAAGGACTAGCGGGAGTGGAAAACATTCTGTACTTC. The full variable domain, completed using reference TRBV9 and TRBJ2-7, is DSGVTQTPKHLITATGQRVTLRCSPRSGDLSVYWYQQSLDQGLQFLIQYYNGEERAKGNILERFSAQQFPDLHSELNLSSLELGDSALYFCASSEGLAGVENILYFGPGTRLTVT.

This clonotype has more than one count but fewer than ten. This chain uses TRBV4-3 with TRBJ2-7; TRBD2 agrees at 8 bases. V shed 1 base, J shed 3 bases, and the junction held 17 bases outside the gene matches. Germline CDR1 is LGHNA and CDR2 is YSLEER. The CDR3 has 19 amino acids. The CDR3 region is CASSQVWDWTSGGDYEQYF. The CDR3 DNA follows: TGCGCCAGCAGCCAAGTTTGGGACTGGACCTCGGGAGGGGACTACGAGCAGTACTTC.

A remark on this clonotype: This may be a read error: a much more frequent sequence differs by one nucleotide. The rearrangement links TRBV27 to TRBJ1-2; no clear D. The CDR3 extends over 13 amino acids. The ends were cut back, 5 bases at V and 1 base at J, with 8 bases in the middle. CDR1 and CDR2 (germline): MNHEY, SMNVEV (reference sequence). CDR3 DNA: TGTGCCAGCAGTGTACGGGATAACTATGGCTACACCTTC. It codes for CASSVRDNYGYTF.